The table lists the clone carrying this T cell receptor beta chain with a count of one. Its antigen remains unidentified. The library was made from cDNA and included unique molecular identifiers. TCRdb re-analysed the PCR reads in MiXCR, keeping a single row per CDR3 protein. The sample contains roughly 650,000 distinct CDR3 sequences, more than 50% of which appear only once. The CDR3 contains 13 residues. The germline CDR1 and CDR2 sequences are MNHEY and SMNVEV (reference sequence). With V trimmed by 5 bases and J by 2 bases, 3 bases remained unmatched. This record comes from a study of post-analysis software for immune sequencing data. Study details: The patients showed relapsing-remitting, secondary progressive and progressive-relapsing multiple sclerosis courses. Broader study findings: TRBV segments more frequent in patients than in controls numbered about five and included TRBV5-6, TRBV5-1 and TRBV20-1.

This clonotype originated in a girl aged 2 to 10 with multiple sclerosis. The gene calls are TRBV27 and TRBJ2-7, with TRBD1 matching over 7 bases. Input material: blood. The CDR3 region has the DNA TGTGCCAGCAGTACGGGACAGACCTACGAGCAGTACTTC. Translation: CASSTGQTYEQYF.